A single sample is the source of the 21 T cell receptor beta chains below, sequenced in a study of CD8 T cells in ankylosing spondylitis. General study points: A TCR beta motif of several highly homologous variants appeared characteristic of ankylosing spondylitis blood.

What these receptors recognize is not known. MiXCR, applied by TCRdb to the 5' RACE reads, yields one record per CDR3 protein. The sample includes hundreds of thousands of distinct CDR3 sequences, more than 25% seen only once; the top ten take 0.89%. The sequenced sample consisted of blood, either unsorted or a sorted T cell fraction (not recorded which). The receptors were sampled from a male donor with ankylosing spondylitis.

This rearrangement joins TRBV3-1 to TRBJ1-1; TRBD1 matches at 7 bases. Trimming at V came to 2 bases and at J to 2 bases, leaving 5 bases not matched to a gene. Germline assignment: CDR1 LGHDT and CDR2 YNNKEL (reference sequence). The CDR3 consists of 15 residues. CDR3 sequence: CASSQRPGGNTEAFF. The DNA of the CDR3 is TGTGCCAGCAGCCAAAGACCAGGGGGAAACACTGAAGCTTTCTTT. Supplemented by reference TRBV3-1 and TRBJ1-1, the full variable domain reads DTAVSQTPKYLVTQMGNDKSIKCEQNLGHDTMYWYKQDSKKFLKIMFSYNNKELIINETVPNRFSPKSPDKAHLNLHINSLELGDSAVYFCASSQRPGGNTEAFFGQGTRLTVV.

V usage is TRBV20-1 and J usage is TRBJ1-5; the D is unclear. Trimming removed 3 bases from V and 3 bases from J, with 12 bases in between. The CDR3 contains 14 residues. Germline V gives CDR1 DFQATT, CDR2 SNEGSKA (reference sequence). CDR3 sequence: CSARAGPANQPQHF. The CDR3 DNA follows: TGCAGTGCTAGGGCTGGTCCGGCCAATCAGCCCCAGCATTTT.

The chain combines TRBV5-1 with TRBJ2-2, with 7 bases lining up with TRBD1. In germline, CDR1 is SGHRS, CDR2 YFSETQ. This CDR3 contains 15 residues. Unmatched junction bases numbered 5, after V lost 4 bases and J lost 2 bases. In DNA, the CDR3 is TGCGCCAGCAGCCCTGGACAGGTTAACACCGGGGAGCTGTTTTTT. It specifies CASSPGQVNTGELFF. The full variable domain, its missing parts supplied by reference TRBV5-1 and TRBJ2-2, is KAGVTQTPRYLIKTRGQQVTLSCSPISGHRSVSWYQQTPGQGLQFLFEYFSETQRNKGNFPGRFSGRQFSNSRSEMNVSTLELGDSALYLCASSPGQVNTGELFFGEGSRLTVL.

CDR3 sequence (DNA): TGTGCCAGCAGGATAGACCCGGCACGGGATGAGCAGTTCTTC. It yields the protein CASRIDPARDEQFF. The chain carries TRBV6-1 and TRBJ2-1; D remains unclear. Germline assignment: CDR1 MNHNS and CDR2 SASEGT. CDR3 size: 14 residues. The V and J ends lost 6 bases and 8 bases respectively, with 17 bases between them.

This clonotype was counted between two and nine times. The chain is built from TRBV5-1 and TRBJ2-7; D possibly corresponds to TRBD2 (6 bases). V was cut by 5 bases and J by 0 bases, with 15 bases left in between. CDR3 length: 15 residues. Germline-derived CDR1 and CDR2 are SGHRS and YFSETQ. The CDR3 spells CASRSSLANSYEQYF. The CDR3 DNA reads TGCGCCAGCAGATCCTCCCTAGCGAACTCCTACGAGCAGTACTTC.

This clonotype was seen a few times. V is TRBV6-2 or TRBV6-3 and J is TRBJ1-5; TRBD1 is a possible D gene (5 bases). The V end was cut by 6 bases, the J end by 0 bases, with 12 bases between. CDR1 and CDR2 from the germline V gene are MNHEY and SVGEGT. This CDR3 spans 15 amino acids. CDR3 nucleotides: TGTGCCAGCAGGTTGTACAGGAATAGCAATCAGCCCCAGCATTTT. The encoded protein is CASRLYRNSNQPQHF.

This clonotype has more than one count but fewer than ten. CDR3 protein: CASSEAGYEQYV. In nucleotides, the CDR3 is TGTGCCAGCAGTGAAGCAGGATACGAGCAGTACGTC. This chain connects TRBV6-1 to TRBJ2-7; the D is unclear. The germline V gene encodes CDR1 MNHNS and CDR2 SASEGT. The CDR3 sequence is 12 residues long. The V gene lost 0 bases and the J gene lost 4 bases, with 4 bases spanning the gap.

V usage is TRBV20-1 and J usage is TRBJ2-1; 9 positions agree with TRBD2. Trimming at V came to 1 base and at J to 8 bases, leaving 12 bases not matched to a gene. This CDR3 contains 16 residues. Germline V lookup: CDR1 DFQATT, CDR2 SNEGSKA (reference sequence). This chain's CDR3 is CSARVPSSGRRYEQFF. The CDR3 nucleotides read TGCAGTGCTAGAGTCCCATCGAGCGGGAGGAGGTATGAGCAGTTCTTC.

The rearrangement uses TRBV19 and TRBJ1-2; 8 bases are shared with TRBD1. The CDR3 consists of 15 residues. V lost 5 bases and J lost 4; bases outside the gene matches: 9. Germline V CDR1 and CDR2: LNHDA, SQIVND (reference sequence). CDR3: CASSSFQDRAYGYTF. As DNA, the CDR3 is TGTGCCAGTAGTTCGTTCCAGGACAGGGCCTATGGCTACACCTTC.

There are a few counts of this clonotype. This sequence joins TRBV11-3 and TRBJ1-1, with 11 bases fitting TRBD1. In germline, CDR1 is SGHNT, CDR2 YENEEA. The CDR3 runs 15 residues. V trimming: 4 bases; J trimming: 1 base; junction bases outside the gene matches: 2. The chain's CDR3 is CASSWGQGGNTEAFF. CDR3 nucleotides: TGTGCCAGCAGCTGGGGACAGGGGGGGAACACTGAAGCTTTCTTT.

The chain joins TRBV29-1 to TRBJ1-1; D is unresolved. V was shortened by 3 bases and J by 1 base, with 6 bases between the two germline ends. This CDR3 spans 12 amino acids. The germline gives CDR1 SQVTM, CDR2 ANQGSEA. The CDR3 sequence: CSVDRSNTEAFF. For the CDR3, the DNA is TGCAGCGTTGATCGGTCGAACACTGAAGCTTTCTTT.

The sample holds many counts of this clonotype. The V call is TRBV5-1, the J call TRBJ2-1, with 8 bases aligning to TRBD1. Germline lookup yields CDR1 SGHRS and CDR2 YFSETQ. With 2 bases clipped from V and 7 bases from J, the junction kept 14 bases outside the gene matches. The CDR3 is made up of 17 amino acids. The CDR3 DNA sequence: TGCGCCAGCAGCTTCAATCTGGCAGGGGGCCGAAGTAATGAGCAGTTCTTC. It is translated as CASSFNLAGGRSNEQFF. Full variable domain (remainder filled in from reference TRBV5-1 and TRBJ2-1): KAGVTQTPRYLIKTRGQQVTLSCSPISGHRSVSWYQQTPGQGLQFLFEYFSETQRNKGNFPGRFSGRQFSNSRSEMNVSTLELGDSALYLCASSFNLAGGRSNEQFFGPGTRLTVL.

In this sample, this clonotype turned up many times. The chain has TRBV5-1 and TRBJ1-2; TRBD1 agrees at 8 bases. The CDR3 sequence is 15 residues long. Germline V lookup: CDR1 SGHRS, CDR2 YFSETQ. Unmatched junction bases numbered 8, after V lost 0 bases and J lost 7 bases. In DNA, the CDR3 is TGCGCCAGCAGCTTGGAGGTGGCAGGGGGCGCTGGCTACACCTTC. Encoded protein: CASSLEVAGGAGYTF.

V is TRBV7-2 and J is TRBJ2-1; unclear D gene. This CDR3 has 13 amino acids. Germline values: CDR1 SGHTA, CDR2 FQGNSA. The V and J ends lost 3 bases and 3 bases respectively, with 6 bases between them. CDR3 DNA: TGTGCCAGCAGCTTCAACTACTACAATGAGCAGTTCTTC. It codes for CASSFNYYNEQFF. Full variable domain (outside the CDR3, taken from reference TRBV7-2 and TRBJ2-1): GAGVSQSPSNKVTEKGKDVELRCDPISGHTALYWYRQSLGQGLEFLIYFQGNSAPDKSGLPSDRFSAERTGGSVSTLTIQRTQQEDSAVYLCASSFNYYNEQFFGPGTRLTVL.

The chain is built from TRBV5-6 and TRBJ2-1; D is unclear. The V gene lost 0 bases and the J gene lost 8 bases, with 9 bases spanning the gap. CDR1 and CDR2 (germline): SGHDT, YYEEEE. CDR3 length: 13 residues. CDR3 sequence: CASSLVGSDEQFF. The DNA for the CDR3 is TGTGCCAGCAGCTTGGTGGGATCCGATGAGCAGTTCTTC. Full variable domain (rest looked up from reference TRBV5-6 and TRBJ2-1): DAGVTQSPTHLIKTRGQQVTLRCSPKSGHDTVSWYQQALGQGPQFIFQYYEEEERQRGNFPDRFSGHQFPNYSSELNVNALLLGDSALYLCASSLVGSDEQFFGPGTRLTVL.

This clonotype was detected many times. The rearrangement uses TRBV4-1 and TRBJ1-3; tentatively, D is TRBD1 (5 bases). The CDR3 contains 16 residues. Trimming removed 4 bases at V and 4 bases at J, with 17 bases between. The V gene's germline CDR1 is MGHRA and CDR2 YSYEKL. CDR3 sequence: CASSLNGGAQGNTIYF. DNA for the CDR3: TGCGCCAGCAGCCTCAATGGAGGGGCGCAAGGAAACACCATATATTTT.

This clonotype has more than one count but fewer than ten. This sequence joins TRBV6-1 and TRBJ2-5; TRBD2 is a possible D gene (6 bases). CDR3 length: 14 residues. Trimming took off 7 bases at V and 2 bases at J, with 14 bases between the two ends. Germline CDR1 is MNHNS and CDR2 is SASEGT. The chain's CDR3 is CASMRGPNQETQYF. The CDR3 nucleotides read TGTGCCAGCATGCGGGGCCCAAATCAAGAGACCCAGTACTTC.

The table lists this clonotype with a few counts. The rearrangement links TRBV20-1 to TRBJ2-5; D is perhaps TRBD2 (6 bases). Germline V CDR1 and CDR2: DFQATT, SNEGSKA (reference sequence). V lost 3 bases and J 3 bases, leaving 14 bases between the germline ends. CDR3 length: 14 residues. The DNA for the CDR3 is TGCAGTGCTAGGAGACCGGGACTGGAAGAGACCCAGTACTTC. This sequence encodes CSARRPGLEETQYF.

This chain joins TRBV19 and TRBJ2-1; possibly TRBD2 for D (6 bases). V was trimmed by 6 bases and J by 5 bases, leaving 20 bases between them. The length of the CDR3 is 16 residues. The V gene's germline CDR1 is LNHDA and CDR2 SQIVND (reference sequence). The DNA for the CDR3 is TGTGCCAGTAGGGGCCTGGAACGGCGGGGACACAATGAGCAGTTCTTC. Its protein is CASRGLERRGHNEQFF.

V usage is TRBV10-3 and J usage is TRBJ1-3; D is uncertain. CDR3 length equals 14 residues. The germline CDR1 and CDR2 sequences are ENHRY and SYGVKD. Trimming stripped 3 bases from V and 0 bases from J, with 6 bases between. The chain's CDR3 is CAISDGLSGNTIYF. Written as DNA, the CDR3 is TGTGCCATCAGTGACGGGCTCTCTGGAAACACCATATATTTT.

The rearrangement uses TRBV12-3 or TRBV12-4 and TRBJ2-7, with TRBD2 as a possible D gene (6 bases). The V end lost 3 bases, the J end lost 4 bases, and 16 bases lay between the germline ends. The CDR3 contains 15 residues. The CDR3 bases are TGTGCCAGCAGTTTCGGGCAGGGAGGTAGATACGAGCAGTACTTC. Its translation: CASSFGQGGRYEQYF.